These T cell receptor beta chains were read from a single sample in a study of early T cells in non-severe SARS-CoV-2 infection. TCRdb processed the 5' RACE reads anew with MiXCR; each CDR3 protein has one entry. The data show 80,000 to 95,000 distinct CDR3 sequences, roughly 13% seen once. The specimen was whole blood. The source is an adult who was a healthcare worker with PCR-confirmed SARS-CoV-2 infection or an uninfected control (not recorded which). Both conserved end residues are part of each CDR3. D genes are given only for firm matches. Some rows mark clone size as missing; the rest say once, few, many or name a class of expanded clone.

clone size	D gene	V gene	J gene	CDR3 protein	CDR3 DNA
few	TRBD2	TRBV6-1	TRBJ2-1	CASSERVGGALYEQFF	TGTGCCAGCAGTGAAAGGGTCGGGGGGGCCTTGTATGAGCAGTTCTTC
few	-	TRBV7-6	TRBJ2-1	CASSQAAGANEQFF	TGTGCCAGCAGCCAAGCGGCGGGGGCCAATGAGCAGTTCTTC
few	-	TRBV28	TRBJ2-3	CASSLEQHTQYF	TGTGCCAGCAGCCTCGAACAGCATACGCAGTATTTT
-	-	TRBV10-3	TRBJ1-2	CAISEIGSARKQYGYTF	TGTGCCATCAGTGAGATAGGGTCCGCTCGCAAACAATATGGCTACACCTTC
few	-	TRBV10-3	TRBJ1-1	CAIRPETLNTEAFF	TGTGCCATCAGGCCCGAGACACTGAACACTGAAGCTTTCTTT
-	-	TRBV29-1	TRBJ1-1	CSAGGSGGAFF	TGCAGCGCTGGGGGGAGTGGCGGAGCTTTCTTT
few	-	TRBV11-1	TRBJ2-3	CASNGGSTQYF	TGTGCCAGCAATGGAGGAAGTACGCAGTATTTT
many	TRBD1	TRBV5-1	TRBJ1-5	CASSLETGGNQPQHF	TGCGCCAGCAGCTTGGAGACAGGGGGTAATCAGCCCCAGCATTTT
few	-	TRBV29-1	TRBJ1-2	CSVEEVSRVGGYTF	TGCAGCGTTGAAGAAGTCTCCAGGGTCGGTGGCTACACCTTC
many	-	TRBV5-1	TRBJ1-1	CASSLTPNTEAFF	TGCGCCAGCAGCTTGACACCTAACACTGAAGCTTTCTTT
-	-	TRBV11-3	TRBJ2-1	CASSSQASYNEQFF	TGTGCCAGCAGCTCACAGGCTAGCTACAATGAGCAGTTCTTC
-	-	TRBV19	TRBJ2-2	CASSSRTHTGELFF	TGTGCCAGTAGTTCCCGGACTCACACCGGGGAGCTGTTTTTT
-	TRBD1	TRBV2	TRBJ2-7	CASSAGTGVFHEQYF	TGTGCCAGCAGCGCCGGGACAGGGGTCTTCCACGAGCAGTACTTC
many	-	TRBV10-3	TRBJ2-7	CAISESMGSHEQYF	TGTGCCATCAGTGAGTCGATGGGGTCCCACGAGCAGTACTTC
few	-	TRBV2	TRBJ2-1	CASNLGTSNEQFF	TGTGCCAGCAATCTTGGGACTTCGAATGAGCAGTTCTTC
-	-	TRBV6-1	TRBJ2-3	CAGGYTDTQYF	TGTGCCGGGGGCTACACAGATACGCAGTATTTT
medium-sized	-	TRBV28	TRBJ2-1	CASTPLGRNEQFF	TGTGCCAGCACCCCTCTGGGAAGGAATGAGCAGTTCTTC
once	TRBD1	TRBV5-1	TRBJ2-7	CASSLGTGANYEQYF	TGCGCCAGCAGCTTGGGGACAGGAGCCAACTACGAGCAGTACTTC
-	-	TRBV12-3/TRBV12-4	TRBJ2-3	CASSLRGRDTQYF	TGTGCCAGCAGTCTCAGGGGCCGAGATACGCAGTATTTT
-	-	TRBV2	TRBJ2-2	CASSEDQTWNTGELFF	TGTGCCAGCAGTGAAGACCAGACTTGGAACACCGGGGAGCTGTTTTTT
few	-	TRBV30	TRBJ2-3	CAWSGPGTTDTQYF	TGTGCCTGGAGTGGGCCAGGAACCACAGATACGCAGTATTTT
many	-	TRBV2	TRBJ1-5	CASTGGNGNQPQHF	TGTGCCAGCACGGGAGGGAATGGCAATCAGCCCCAGCATTTT